This T cell receptor (beta chain) stems from a study of identical twins. Study conclusions and caveats: Invariant MAIT and iNKT cells are populations that could partly confound zero-insertion analyses. Among beta out-of-frame sequences, excess sharing between twins appeared weaker.

Comment on this clonotype: What it binds is unknown.

Each donor (without exception) was a healthy Caucasian. The ends lost 0 bases at V and 2 bases at J; junction bases unmatched: 13. This CDR3 has 20 residues. Looked up from germline, CDR1 is LNHNV and CDR2 is YYDKDF (reference sequence). Template switching introduced a universal primer site, and the cDNA bore unique molecular identifiers. TCRdb reprocessed the 5' RACE reads with MiXCR, giving one entry per CDR3 protein. Of hundreds of thousands of distinct CDR3 sequences in the sample, roughly 6% are singletons; the top ten hold 1.5% to 2%. The sample was naive T cells sorted from blood. The sequence came from a young man in good health. This chain uses TRBV15 with TRBJ2-3; 11 nucleotides line up with TRBD2. The CDR3 DNA is TGTGCCACCAGCAGAGACATTACTTATATGACTAGCGGGACCACAGATACGCAGTATTTT. Translation gives CATSRDITYMTSGTTDTQYF.